This is a list of T cell receptor beta chains from one sample in a study of cytomegalovirus exposure and HLA in healthy donors. The data were produced by immunoSEQ multiplex PCR, yet TCRdb's version contains in-frame clones alone and is incomplete. This table has about 90,000 clones, 70% to 90% appearing once. The material sequenced was PBMCs. The source of these receptors is a man in his late teens or twenties in good health and CMV-seronegative. CDR3s include the opening cysteine and the closing phenylalanine or tryptophan. Fields, in order: V gene, J gene, CDR3 protein.

>TRBV2|TRBJ2-3
CASSEFLAGAGDTQYF
>TRBV6-1|TRBJ1-1
CASRAPGQPFKAFF
>TRBV5-6|TRBJ2-7
CASSDDRALYEQYF
>TRBV29-1|TRBJ2-2
CSVVLSFAGGNTGELFF
>TRBV5-1|TRBJ2-1
CASSMTGVSYNEQFF
>TRBV27|TRBJ2-7
CASSLYGGSSSYEQYF
>TRBV7-2|TRBJ2-1
CASSLAGTSGRNEQFF
>TRBV12-5|TRBJ2-7
CASGLVQYEQYF
>TRBV7-6|TRBJ2-7
CASSLSPGGSYEQYF
>TRBV15|TRBJ2-1
CATSRRTSGTNEQFF
>TRBV7-9|TRBJ1-6
CASSPIGQDSPLHF
>TRBV5-1|TRBJ2-1
CASSLGLAGFEQFF
>TRBV25-1|TRBJ1-1
CASSKGTGIEAFF
>TRBV5-1|TRBJ1-6
CASSLGGENSPLHF
>TRBV15|TRBJ2-3
CATSRSSGRTDTQYF
>TRBV5-6|TRBJ1-3
CASSFGGTYRSGNTIYF